The next 29 T cell receptor beta chains were all read from a single sample in a study of blood T cell repertoires in COVID-19 (TCRdb year 2020). The method behind the library was the immunoSEQ multiplex PCR assay. As stored in TCRdb, this immuneACCESS dataset retains in-frame rearrangements with V and J assigned. A fraction of the clones does not appear; measured against another copy, unresolved V genes explain less than half of the discrepancy, and the remainder lacks a known reason. Counted in this sample were 220,000 or so clones; around 88% of them appeared once. The top ten clones comprise more than 2% of the sample. The specimen sequenced was PBMCs or T cells enriched from blood (not recorded which). The receptor source for this set is a woman in her forties or fifties who had recovered from COVID-19.

This chain connects TRBV18 to TRBJ2-1; TRBD1 agrees at 7 bases. Germline-derived CDR1 and CDR2 are KGHSH and LQKENI. The CDR3 contains 16 residues. J gave up 7 bases and V 6 bases, and 15 bases lay outside the gene matches. Here the CDR3 reads CASSLSLQGIVNEQFF. CDR3 coding DNA: TGTGCCAGCTCCCTTTCGTTACAGGGGATTGTAAATGAGCAGTTCTTC.

V usage is TRBV30 and J usage is TRBJ1-4; TRBD1 matches at 9 bases. The germline gives CDR1 GTSNPN, CDR2 SVGIG (reference sequence). The junction had 13 bases not matched to a gene; V was cut back by 2 bases and J by 0 bases. CDR3 length equals 19 residues. CDR3 sequence reads: CAWSLVYTGGIPTNEKLFF. CDR3 coding DNA: TGTGCCTGGAGTTTAGTCTACACAGGGGGCATTCCAACTAATGAAAAACTGTTTTTT.

The chain links TRBV19 to TRBJ2-7; D is perhaps TRBD1 (7 bases). Germline V gene lookup returns CDR1 LNHDA and CDR2 SQIVND (reference sequence). V lost 3 bases to trimming and J lost 4 bases, with 13 bases between them. The CDR3 length is 14 residues. CDR3 loop: CASSIQGEAYEQYF. The CDR3 DNA is TGTGCCAGTAGTATCCAGGGGGAGGCATACGAGCAGTACTTC.

The rearrangement joins TRBV6-5 to TRBJ2-1; 7 bases map to TRBD2. Germline CDR1 and CDR2: MNHEY and SVGAGI. CDR3 length: 15 amino acids. V lost 2 bases, J lost 9 bases, and 10 bases stayed unmatched. This chain's CDR3 is CASSYPGLEGGEQFF. The CDR3 DNA sequence: TGTGCCAGCAGTTACCCAGGACTAGAGGGAGGTGAGCAGTTCTTC.

This rearrangement joins TRBV6-5 to TRBJ1-4, with TRBD1 identical over 8 bases. The germline V gene has CDR1 MNHEY and CDR2 SVGAGI. J gave up 10 bases and V 6 bases, and 10 bases lay outside the gene matches. The CDR3 extends over 14 amino acids. CDR3 region: CASSFDRGSLKLFF. The CDR3 DNA is TGTGCCAGCAGCTTCGACAGGGGCTCTTTAAAACTGTTTTTT.

The CDR3 DNA is TGTGCCAGCAGAAAAGGGAGACCAGAGTCCTACGAGCAGTACTTC. Its protein is CASRKGRPESYEQYF. The rearrangement links TRBV6-5 to TRBJ2-7, with D tentatively TRBD2 (5 bases). The ends were cut back, 6 bases at V and 1 base at J, with 16 bases in the middle. The CDR3 length is 15 residues. Looked up from germline, CDR1 is MNHEY and CDR2 is SVGAGI.

This rearrangement joins TRBV3-1 (or the pseudogene TRBV3-2) to TRBJ1-2, with a tentative D call TRBD1 (5 bases). Germline-derived CDR1 and CDR2 are LGHDT and YNNKEL (reference sequence). Between the trimmed V and J ends, which lost 0 bases and 0 bases, there was a span of 8 bases. The CDR3 is 15 amino acids. The DNA of the CDR3 is TGTGCCAGCAGCCAAGATCTGACAGCTAACTATGGCTACACCTTC. This sequence encodes CASSQDLTANYGYTF.

This clone was seen only a few times. CDR3 bases: TGTGCCAGCAGCCCTAGTTACGAGCAGTACTTC. This gives the protein CASSPSYEQYF. J is TRBJ2-7 and V is TRBV5-8; D not certain. The germline gives CDR1 SGHTS, CDR2 YDEGEE. This CDR3 has 11 amino acids. The V gene lost 4 bases and the J gene lost 4 bases, with 6 bases spanning the gap.

The chain uses TRBV30 and TRBJ1-4, with 11 bases that match TRBD1. V was pared by 6 bases and J by 9 bases, with 12 bases of the junction left unmatched. The CDR3 extends over 15 amino acids. CDR1 and CDR2 from the germline V gene are GTSNPN and SVGIG (reference sequence). CDR3 sequence reads: CACKEYGTGGQKLFF. In DNA, the CDR3 is TGTGCCTGTAAAGAGTACGGGACAGGGGGTCAAAAACTGTTTTTT.

The rearrangement links TRBV12-3 or TRBV12-4 to TRBJ1-1; weak D call: TRBD1 (5 bases). CDR3 length: 12 residues. Trimming shortened V by 5 bases and J by 6 bases, and 10 bases separated the two germline ends. CDR3 residues: CASSPGWAEAFF. DNA of the CDR3: TGTGCCAGCAGTCCAGGGTGGGCTGAAGCTTTCTTT.

The chain joins TRBV12-5 to TRBJ1-1; a weak D match, TRBD1 (5 bases). CDR3 length: 13 residues. CDR1 is LGHNT, CDR2 FRNRAP, per germline. V was clipped by 6 bases and J by 2 bases, with 10 bases between them. CDR3 sequence reads: CASGGGDNTEAFF. CDR3 bases: TGTGCTAGTGGGGGAGGGGATAACACTGAAGCTTTCTTT.

J is TRBJ2-1 and V is TRBV2, with TRBD2 matching 10 bases. This CDR3 comprises 13 residues. CDR1 and CDR2 (germline): SNHLY, FYNNEI. J lost 9 bases, V lost 4 bases, and 3 bases had no gene match. The CDR3, as DNA: TGTGCCAGCAGTGTAAGACTAGCGGGTGAGCAGTTCTTC. Its translation: CASSVRLAGEQFF.

The chain employs TRBV18 and TRBJ2-5, with 8 positions matching TRBD1. Germline assignment: CDR1 KGHSH and CDR2 LQKENI. V dropped 0 bases and J dropped 2; count of bases not matched to a gene: 5. The CDR3 has 16 residues. Here the CDR3 DNA reads TGTGCCAGCTCACCACCGGCAGGGGGCTGGCAAGAGACCCAGTACTTC. This translates into CASSPPAGGWQETQYF. The full variable domain, its missing parts supplied by reference TRBV18 and TRBJ2-5, is NAGVMQNPRHLVRRRGQEARLRCSPMKGHSHVYWYRQLPEEGLKFMVYLQKENIIDESGMPKERFSAEFPKEGPSILRIQQVVRGDSAAYFCASSPPAGGWQETQYFGPGTRLLVL.

The rearrangement joins TRBV30 to TRBJ1-2; D may be TRBD1 (5 bases). Germline values: CDR1 GTSNPN, CDR2 SVGIG (reference sequence). The length of the CDR3 is 14 residues. The V end lost 0 bases, the J end lost 8 bases, and 16 bases lay between the germline ends. CDR3 protein: CAWSVRGLERGYTF. The CDR3 DNA reads TGTGCCTGGAGTGTACGGGGACTCGAGAGAGGCTACACCTTC.

The chain has TRBV5-1 and TRBJ2-3, with 12 bases aligning to TRBD2. J lost 3 bases, V lost 5 bases, and 4 bases had no gene match. CDR3 length equals 15 residues. Per the germline V gene, CDR1 is SGHRS and CDR2 is YFSETQ. CDR3 sequence (DNA): TGCGCCAGCAGGACTAGCGGGAGCCCTACAGATACGCAGTATTTT. Amino acid sequence: CASRTSGSPTDTQYF.

On this clone: Possible read error: a much larger clone is one base away. The CDR3 DNA is TGTGCCAGCAGCTTAGAGCTGAACACTGAAGCTTTCTTT. It encodes CASSLELNTEAFF. The gene calls are TRBV7-8 and TRBJ1-1; no clear D gene. Trimming took 1 base from V and 0 from J, leaving 3 bases between them. Germline CDR1 is SGHVS and CDR2 is FQNEAQ. The CDR3 consists of 13 residues.

This chain joins TRBV5-6 and TRBJ2-5; tentative D call: TRBD1 (5 bases). Germline assignment: CDR1 SGHDT and CDR2 YYEEEE. The CDR3 has 13 residues. V lost 0 bases and J 3 bases, leaving 6 bases between the germline ends. The CDR3 region has the DNA TGTGCCAGCAGCTTGGGACAGAAAGAGACCCAGTACTTC. It is translated as CASSLGQKETQYF.

This rearrangement joins TRBV6-5 to TRBJ2-1; 7 bases are a match to TRBD2. Germline lookup yields CDR1 MNHEY and CDR2 SVGAGI. The CDR3 has 14 residues. The junction had 5 bases not matched to a gene; V was cut back by 0 bases and J by 9 bases. CDR3 in amino acids: CASSYSGRAGEQFF. The CDR3, as DNA: TGTGCCAGCAGTTACTCGGGGAGGGCAGGTGAGCAGTTCTTC.

This chain uses TRBV11-2 with TRBJ2-7; 10 bases agree with TRBD2. The CDR3 consists of 15 residues. V was clipped by 5 bases and J by 1 base; unmatched bases: 5. The germline CDR1 and CDR2 sequences are SGHAT and FQNNGV. The CDR3: CASSTRTSGSYEQYF. CDR3 sequence (DNA): TGTGCCAGCAGCACAAGGACTAGCGGTTCCTACGAGCAGTACTTC.

This clone was observed once. V is TRBV14 and J is TRBJ1-3, with 7 bases that match TRBD1. V lost 5 bases, J lost 0 bases, and 10 bases stayed unmatched. There are 17 residues in the CDR3. Germline V CDR1 and CDR2: SGHDN, FVKESK. The CDR3 loop reads CASSSRTDRISGNTIYF. The DNA for the CDR3 is TGTGCCAGCAGCTCCCGAACGGACAGGATCTCTGGAAACACCATATATTTT.

V gene TRBV7-9 combines with J gene TRBJ2-5, with D hard to call. This CDR3 has 14 amino acids. Germline values: CDR1 SEHNR, CDR2 FQNEAQ (reference sequence). V was pared by 6 bases and J by 5 bases, with 16 bases between. The CDR3 loop is CASRHHESAETQYF. Written as DNA, the CDR3 is TGTGCCAGCAGGCACCACGAGTCTGCGGAGACCCAGTACTTC.

This chain uses TRBV7-9 with TRBJ1-1; 10 nucleotides align to TRBD1. The ends lost 2 bases at V and 3 bases at J; junction bases unmatched: 9. Germline lookup yields CDR1 SEHNR and CDR2 FQNEAQ (reference sequence). The CDR3 extends over 17 amino acids. CDR3 nucleotides: TGTGCCAGCAGCTTACGGGGACAGGGGCTCGGGGACACTGAAGCTTTCTTT. This translates into CASSLRGQGLGDTEAFF.

The chain carries TRBV6-5 and TRBJ1-3; D unresolved. Trimming removed 4 bases at V and 0 bases at J, with 7 bases between. The CDR3 covers 14 residues. Germline V gives CDR1 MNHEY, CDR2 SVGAGI. The CDR3 here is CASSSPSSGNTIYF. CDR3 nucleotide sequence: TGTGCCAGCAGTTCACCGAGCTCTGGAAACACCATATATTTT.

The V gene is TRBV6-4, the J gene TRBJ2-2; 7 nucleotides align to TRBD2. V was clipped by 2 bases and J by 4 bases; unmatched bases: 1. The V gene's germline CDR1 is MRHNA and CDR2 SNTAGT. The length of the CDR3 is 14 residues. The CDR3 sequence: CASSDGRATGELFF. The CDR3 coding sequence is TGTGCCAGCAGTGACGGGAGGGCCACCGGGGAGCTGTTTTTT.

J is TRBJ1-4 and V is TRBV2; TRBD1 is a possible D gene (6 bases). In germline, CDR1 is SNHLY, CDR2 FYNNEI. Between the trimmed V and J ends, which lost 6 bases and 0 bases, there was a span of 8 bases. The CDR3 contains 14 residues. The chain's CDR3 is CASRRQATNEKLFF. DNA of the CDR3: TGTGCCAGCAGGCGACAGGCAACTAATGAAAAACTGTTTTTT.

The chain is built from TRBV4-1 and TRBJ1-5; 8 bases match TRBD1. The CDR3 extends over 19 amino acids. Germline CDR1 MGHRA, CDR2 YSYEKL. The V gene end was trimmed by 0 bases and the J gene end by 11 bases; junction bases not matched to a gene: 21. The CDR3 here is CASSQDYGVRQGTRSAQHF. Written as DNA, the CDR3 is TGCGCCAGCAGCCAAGACTACGGCGTAAGACAGGGGACCCGATCGGCCCAGCATTTT.

The gene calls are TRBV11-2 and TRBJ2-3; D gene ambiguous. The length of the CDR3 is 15 residues. V was trimmed by 0 bases and J by 0 bases, leaving 7 bases between them. Germline V gene lookup returns CDR1 SGHAT and CDR2 FQNNGV. CDR3 protein: CASSLDRSSTDTQYF. CDR3 coding DNA: TGTGCCAGCAGCTTAGATCGGTCTAGCACAGATACGCAGTATTTT.

The chain uses TRBV9 and TRBJ1-6, with 7 positions matching TRBD1. The CDR3 has 15 amino acids. The V gene end was trimmed by 3 bases and the J gene end by 6 bases; junction bases not matched to a gene: 6. The germline V gene has CDR1 SGDLS and CDR2 YYNGEE. CDR3 in amino acids: CASSAQTGINSPLHF. CDR3 nucleotides: TGTGCCAGCAGCGCCCAGACAGGGATTAATTCACCCCTCCACTTT.

This sequence joins TRBV7-9 and TRBJ1-2, with 7 bases fitting TRBD1. This CDR3 region has 16 residues. After removal of 5 bases from V and 6 bases from J, the junction contained 15 bases not matched to a gene. CDR1 is SEHNR, CDR2 FQNEAQ, per germline (reference sequence). CDR3 sequence (DNA): TGTGCCAGCAGCCGACCGGGACAGCAATTAACCCATGGCTACACCTTC. Protein product: CASSRPGQQLTHGYTF.